This paragraph reports one TCR beta chain. This sample is drawn from a study of T cell responses to AZD1222 COVID-19 vaccine. Profiling relied on immunoSEQ multiplex PCR, and the TCRdb table lists in-frame clones only, not all of them. In the table there are 100,000 or so clones, about 92% of which are singletons. This TCR came from an adult in good health. The specimen was peripheral blood, collected on day 0 of AZD1222 vaccination.

The CDR3 loop is CATSDFAGVETEAFF. The CDR3 DNA sequence: TGTGCCACCAGTGATTTTGCAGGGGTCGAAACTGAAGCTTTCTTT. The chain joins TRBV24-1 to TRBJ1-1; D possibly corresponds to TRBD1 (6 bases). Trimming cost V 1 base and J 5 bases, with 13 bases left between them. This CDR3 spans 15 amino acids. Germline assignment: CDR1 KGHDR and CDR2 SFDVKD.